This TCR beta chain comes out of a study of shared clonotypes between healthy human individuals (dated by TCRdb to about 2020). With regard to the full study: The cohort included three men and a couple of women between 18 and 49 years of age. For each donor, CD4 naive and CD4 memory were each given three plates, CD8 naive was given two plates, and CD8 memory was given one plate. The study deeply sequenced blood TCR repertoires of several healthy adults to estimate repertoire size and the extent of clonotype sharing between individuals. Different laboratories and diverse techniques were used to prepare libraries and sequence TCR repertoires, to increase sequencing depth and limit assay-specific biases. Per donor, leukapheresis produced somewhere between about 0.8 and 9 billion PBMCs. Broad study findings and their caveats: About 5% of naive CD4, roughly 3.5% of naive CD8, 2.3% of memory CD4, and approximately 0.39% of memory CD8 clonotypes were shared across several donors. Larger estimated clonotype richness was generally found for naive subsets than for memory subsets. Pairwise subsampling led to the expectation that sequencing depth would affect the degree of clonotype sharing among donors. Sampling was restricted to blood, and TCR repertoires in tissues likely differ from the TCR repertoires found in blood. Incomplete sequencing was indicated by rarefaction of sorted-subset datasets, despite the large sequencing depth. Because the study included a small number of donors, the genetic and exposure-history diversity represented was limited. Clonotypes shared by all four sorted-subset donors showed higher generation probabilities than non-shared clonotypes.

About this clone: Its antigen specificity is not known. The record has no base qualities; no much larger clone is one base away.

TCR CDR3 regions were amplified from genomic DNA by multiplex PCR using the deep immunoSEQ assay. Extracted genomic DNA from each cell subset was spread evenly across all wells of several immunoSEQ 96-well plates, with each plate serving as a replicate. For sorted subsets, each replicate PCR was loaded with roughly 190 ng genomic DNA, equivalent to 25,000 to 35,000 T cell genomes. Purified libraries were measured with a Qubit 3.0 fluorometer, size-checked on a Bioanalyzer 2100, and measured again with the KAPA Library Quantification kit. Every immunoSEQ 96-well plate was sequenced on a separate single-read 150-cycle Illumina NextSeq 550 flow cell. From the authors' description of their analysis: Because only junctional sequences without quality scores were contained in the immunoSEQ output, filtering matching that applied to full-length reads could not be performed. To assign V/J genes and CDR3, sequences were annotated using PyIR, a Python wrapper for IgBLAST v1.9, with IMGT germline references. Any read was removed if the V/J assignment was weak (E-value above 1e-6), the CDR3 was missing, or the read contained stop codons, out-of-frame junctions, or ambiguous translated residues. V3J clonotypes were defined by identical inferred V gene, J gene, and CDR3 amino acid sequence. To compute the percentage overlap between repertoires, the number of shared unique clonotypes was divided by the size of the smaller repertoire. RTK rarefaction, the Chao1 estimator, and Recon v2.1 estimates of unobserved clonotypes were used to assess repertoire richness. OLGA was used to compute generation probabilities for all TCRbeta clonotypes that the gDNA method yielded from a few donors. TCRdb mirrors the immuneACCESS table, restricted to in-frame sequences. Some clones are absent from its copies; in checked studies, under half trace to an unresolved V gene, and the reason for the others is unknown. V and J calls plus clone size are reproduced from that table; the DNA served to infer D and trimming. The sample includes around 2,000,000 clones, with 90% to 95% observed a single time. The top ten hold 1.5% to 2% of the sample.

CD8 naive samples consisted of CD45RO-negative cells that were positively selected for CCR7, yielding a CD45RA+CCR7+ population without TemRA cells. The donors were healthy, HIV-negative adults who had no recently reported acute infections or vaccinations. Every donor was a Caucasian adult living in Nashville, Tennessee, USA. Blood was obtained by leukapheresis, after which PBMCs were separated by Ficoll-Histopaque density gradient centrifugation and cryopreserved in liquid nitrogen vapor phase. Analytical flow cytometry was used to check the purity and quantity of each magnetically sorted T cell population. Genomic DNA was isolated from each sorted fraction and quantified by UV absorbance on a Nanodrop 2000c. The receptor was derived from a man in his late teens or twenties in good health. Some clones in this sample may be carry-over from other donors' samples. Sample: naive CD8+ T cells from PBMCs. What the cell subset or site label conveys for this sample: CD45RA+CCR7+.

The DNA is as follows: TGTGCCAGCAGTTTAGGGGTTTCGCGGGAGCGTGGGAATGAGCAGTTCTTC. Its protein is CASSLGVSRERGNEQFF. The chain uses TRBV28 and TRBJ2-1, with 7 bases in between that match TRBD2. CDR1 MDHEN and CDR2 SYDVKM were looked up in the germline V gene. The CDR3 starts with the cysteine, ends with the phenylalanine, and has 17 residues. Here the CDR3 DNA is all that survives: 51 bases in frame from base 1. V is cut back by 2 bases and J by 7 bases, with 14 bases in the junction unmatched.